This T cell receptor beta chain was captured by sequencing in a study of shared clonotypes between healthy human individuals. General observations from the study: Sequencing depth was predicted to influence how clonotypes are shared among donors.

Of note for this clone: What it recognizes is unknown.

Sequencing was performed with immunoSEQ multiplex PCR; in TCRdb, only in-frame clones are kept and a portion is missing. Among approximately 180,000 clones, about 93% were seen once, and the ten largest hold more than 0.06%. The sequence came from a woman in her twenties or thirties in good health. Sequencing used naive CD4+ T cells sorted from blood. Subset meaning: CD45RA+ positively selected.

CDR3 sequence: CASRPGTPSYEQYF. DNA of the CDR3: TGCGCCAGCAGACCCGGGACCCCTTCCTACGAGCAGTACTTC. The V call is TRBV5-1, the J call TRBJ2-5; perhaps D is TRBD1 or TRBD2 (5 bases each). The DNA end is a closer match to TRBJ2-7, so the J assignment may be wrong. Per germline, CDR1 SGHRS and CDR2 YFSETQ. The CDR3 sequence is 14 residues long.